The TCR beta chain described here comes from a study of regulatory T cells in long-lasting Graves disease. Study-wide findings and caveats: Authors noted too few samples as a limitation.

Germline CDR1 reads SGHTS; CDR2 reads YDEGEE. This CDR3 comprises 13 residues. Trimming took off 4 bases at V and 5 bases at J, with 10 bases between the two ends. Time point here: newly diagnosed GD, antithyroid drugs for less than 3 months. PBMCs were the source of the RNA used for TCR sequencing. Arm-PCR of CDR3 regions and iRepertoire HTBI primers were used to build TCR beta libraries. TCRdb reprocessed the multiplex PCR reads with MiXCR, giving one entry per CDR3 protein. Of a few hundred thousand distinct CDR3 sequences listed, around 19% are singletons. In its sample, this clonotype was seen many times. No antigen is known for it. This sample also belongs to another study, concerning T cells in Graves' hyperthyroidism and ophthalmopathy.

The starting material was peripheral blood mononuclear cells (PBMCs), obtained at new diagnosis, from a patient treated with antithyroid drugs. The chain carries TRBV5-8 and TRBJ2-1; D is perhaps TRBD2 (5 bases). This sequence originates from a woman in her twenties or thirties with Graves disease. The CDR3 nucleotides read TGTGCCAGCAGCCGAGACTATAACAATGAGCAGTTCTTC. Translation: CASSRDYNNEQFF.